The entry below gives a single TCR beta chain sequence along with its context. Its cognate antigen has yet to be identified. No per-base quality is available; no much larger clone lies one base away. The sample comes from a study of CD8 T cells in ankylosing spondylitis (dated by TCRdb to 2017 to 2019). In terms of the full investigation: The study set out to find disease-linked TCR variants by profiling T cell receptor beta repertoires in ankylosing spondylitis patients and healthy donors. The whole study cohort included 108 healthy donors and 25 ankylosing spondylitis patients. Peripheral blood was sampled, and synovial fluid was additionally collected from ankylosing spondylitis patients. Broader findings and caveats from the paper: The disease-linked clones showed a CD8+ phenotype and occurred at relatively low frequencies in peripheral blood. Significant enrichment of the disease-linked clones was reported in matched synovial fluid samples from ankylosing spondylitis patients. A TCR beta motif made up of several highly homologous amino acid variants appeared to be characteristic of blood from ankylosing spondylitis patients. Some of the motif variants had been reported before in the synovial fluid and blood of reactive arthritis patients, a finding that suggests common disease-initiation mechanisms.

The data were produced on an Illumina HiSeq 2500. Quantitative 5'-RACE with molecular barcodes was the method used to prepare the TCR beta libraries. Per the original workflow: Disease-linked TCR variants were identified with a new computational method built on a probabilistic model of VDJ rearrangement. TCRdb took the public reads, trimmed them with fastp at Q25, ran MiXCR for clone calling and kept in-frame beta chains. One record per CDR3 amino acid sequence lists the most common genes and DNA. It is TCRdb's table, rather than the study itself, that gives the V and J calls and clone size. In this sample the table shows 400,000 to 450,000 distinct CDR3 sequences, about 15% of which occur a single time. The ten top clones hold just over 1% of the sample. Trimming leaves V shorter by 3 bases and J shorter by 13 bases, with the junction holding 15 bases beyond the gene matches. As encoded in the germline V gene (reference sequence), CDR1 is DFQATT while CDR2 is SNEGSKA. The cysteine opens and the phenylalanine closes a CDR3 of 15 amino acids. The read is trimmed to its CDR3 DNA, 45 bases read in frame from base 1.

This receptor chain uses TRBV20-1 and TRBJ2-4; 10 bases in between match TRBD1. Sequencing was carried out using blood, either unsorted or a sorted T cell fraction (not recorded which). This clonotype was sampled from a male donor with ankylosing spondylitis. The CDR3 here reads CSASLPGQGSSRQYF. Read as DNA, the sequence is TGCAGTGCTAGTTTACCGGGACAGGGGTCTTCCCGACAGTACTTC.